This TCR beta chain was observed in a study of CD8 T cells in Susac syndrome. Trimming cost V 5 bases and J 2 bases, with 10 bases left between them. Germline CDR1 DFQATT, CDR2 SNEGSKA (reference sequence). The CDR3 sequence is 12 residues long. With random hexamers, reverse transcription was performed on about 0.45 to 1 ug of RNA. TCRdb redid the calling of the immunoSEQ multiplex PCR reads with MiXCR, one entry per CDR3 protein. The repertoire consists of around 160,000 distinct CDR3 sequences, with approximately 94% occurring once and the leading ten covering 0.075% to 0.095%. This receptor was taken from a human donor with multiple sclerosis. This chain joins TRBV20-1 and TRBJ2-7; no firm D call. Sequences were obtained from CD4+ T cells from PBMCs. The CDR3 DNA sequence: TGCAGTGCTCCGGACGTAACCTACGAGCAGTACTTC. It specifies CSAPDVTYEQYF.